The source of this T cell receptor beta chain is a study of blood T cell repertoires in COVID-19 (dated by TCRdb to the early 2020s). A note on the overall study: Samples covering the acute and convalescent phases of COVID-19 were provided by collaborators in the United States, Italy and Spain. The material from the prospective study consisted of cDNA or gDNA derived from T cells, B-cell-depleted T cells, or PBMCs. Deeply sampled blood TCRbeta repertoires from subjects exposed to, actively infected with, or recovered from COVID-19 were included in the dataset. A freely available public database, intended as a resource for researchers studying the immune response to SARS-CoV-2, is where the repertoires were released. The samples were drawn from the first 160 participants of the ongoing ImmuneRACE study and from under 1,500 subjects provided by 6 global collaborators. Sample metadata almost always included a de-identified subject ID, COVID-19 status, age in years and sex. Where available, HLA class I and class II types were obtained from metadata supplied by the sample provider rather than from assay-based typing.

In the prospective study, participants were roughly 18 to 95 years old, resided in under 30 geographic areas of the United States, and were enrolled through a virtual design. Cohort assignment in the prospective study relied on participant-reported clinical history from a screening survey and a study questionnaire. ImmuneRACE Cohort 3 recovered participants were defined by two consecutive negative NP/OP PCR tests, healthcare professional clearance, or symptom resolution. In the prospective study, whole blood, serum and a nasopharyngeal or oropharyngeal swab were collected from each participant by mobile phlebotomists. Additional blood draws and questionnaires over a 2-month period could optionally be provided by prospective study participants. Before DNA extraction, prospective study blood samples were shipped either frozen or at room temperature. This clone was seen more than once but under ten times. The specificity of this receptor is unknown. Base qualities are not provided; no much larger clone lies one nucleotide away. The same CDR3 is also encoded by other DNA sequences in this sample.

The immunoSEQ Assay, a bias-controlled multiplex PCR, was used to amplify TCRbeta CDR3 regions from genomic DNA. Per the authors' processing: Nucleated cell counts per sample were estimated from amplification of reference gene primers within the assay. To quantify the absolute abundance of each unique TCRbeta CDR3 rearrangement, sequence reads were collapsed and filtered. For each sample, productive Simpson clonality was calculated by taking the square root of Simpson's diversity index across productive rearrangements. Entries here come from immuneACCESS through TCRdb and include only in-frame sequences with V and J called. Some clones fail to appear in such tables; in the studies checked, an unresolved V gene covers under half of the shortfall, and the cause of the remainder is unknown. V, J and clone size are those of that table, while D and trimming were read from the DNA. The table for this sample lists around 250,000 clones; more than 75% of them were counted only once. Of the sample, 15% to 17% falls within the top ten clones.

Points the paper makes about the study in general: How much clinical and demographic metadata was included differed by source and by participant, and the metadata was provided uncurated.

This TCR derives from a man between 18 and 35 years old who had recovered from COVID-19. Sequences were obtained from PBMCs or T cells enriched from blood (not recorded which).

The CDR3 here reads CASSPGETQYF. The DNA sequence follows: TGTGCCAGCAGCCCCGGGGAGACCCAGTACTTC. Recombination joined TRBV7-9 with TRBJ2-5, with no confident D gene call. The germline V gene (reference sequence) yields SEHNR for CDR1 and FQNEAQ for CDR2. V gives up 5 bases and J gives up 5 bases, and the segment between their germline ends measures 6 bases. From its cysteine to its phenylalanine, the CDR3 spans 11 amino acids. Just the 33-base CDR3 DNA is kept, in frame starting at base 1.